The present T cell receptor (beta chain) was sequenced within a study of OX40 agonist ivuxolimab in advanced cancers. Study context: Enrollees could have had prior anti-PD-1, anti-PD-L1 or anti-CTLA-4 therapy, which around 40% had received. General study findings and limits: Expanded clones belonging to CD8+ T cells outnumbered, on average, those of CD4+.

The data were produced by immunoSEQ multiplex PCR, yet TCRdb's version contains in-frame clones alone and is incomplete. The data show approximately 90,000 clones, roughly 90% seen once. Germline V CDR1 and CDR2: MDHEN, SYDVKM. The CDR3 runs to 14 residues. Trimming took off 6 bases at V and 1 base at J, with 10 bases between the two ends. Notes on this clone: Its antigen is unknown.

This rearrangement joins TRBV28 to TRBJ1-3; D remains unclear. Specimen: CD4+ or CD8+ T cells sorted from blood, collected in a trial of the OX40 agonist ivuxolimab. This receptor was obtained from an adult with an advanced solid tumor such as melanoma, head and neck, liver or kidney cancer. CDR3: CASRKMVSGNTIYF. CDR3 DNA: TGTGCCAGCAGGAAGATGGTATCTGGAAACACCATATATTTT.